These 27 T cell receptor beta chains share one sample of origin, sequenced in a study of T cell repertoires in cytomegalovirus infection. MiXCR, run by TCRdb on the reads, gives a single entry per CDR3 protein. The sample records 250,000 to 400,000 distinct CDR3 sequences, around 25% being singletons. These receptors are not linked to any known antigen. The source material was cultured PBMCs, sampled from culture after CMV antigen stimulation. All receptors come from a human donor in good health (CMV status not recorded). Some clones in this sample may be carry-over from other donors' samples.

The chain recombines TRBV19 with TRBJ1-1, with D possibly being TRBD1 (5 bases). Germline V CDR1 and CDR2: LNHDA, SQIVND (reference sequence). The CDR3 consists of 14 residues. Between the trimmed V and J ends, which lost 0 bases and 2 bases, there was a span of 7 bases. The CDR3 DNA reads as TGTGCCAGTAGTATAGAGGGGGTAAACACTGAAGCTTTCTTT. Translation gives CASSIEGVNTEAFF.

V is TRBV5-6 and J is TRBJ2-5; 10 positions agree with TRBD1. This CDR3 has 15 amino acids. Germline V gives CDR1 SGHDT, CDR2 YYEEEE. The V gene end was trimmed by 5 bases and the J gene end by 5 bases; junction bases not matched to a gene: 9. The CDR3 sequence: CASRKPTGGMETQYF. The CDR3 coding sequence is TGTGCCAGCAGGAAGCCGACAGGGGGCATGGAGACCCAGTACTTC.

This clonotype appeared a few times. The rearrangement joins TRBV4-3 to TRBJ2-7, with D maybe TRBD2 (6 bases). V lost 1 base, J lost 5 bases, and 12 bases lay in between. Germline CDR1 LGHNA, CDR2 YSLEER. This CDR3 spans 14 amino acids. CDR3 region: CASSQGLGLNEQYF. The CDR3 DNA follows: TGCGCCAGCAGCCAAGGTCTGGGACTCAACGAGCAGTACTTC.

The CDR3 sequence: CASSFRQGYSGNTIYF. CDR3 nucleotides: TGTGCCAGCAGTTTCCGACAGGGGTACTCTGGAAACACCATATATTTT. The chain has TRBV28 and TRBJ1-3; 8 nucleotides line up with TRBD1. The CDR3 sequence is 16 residues long. V trimming: 3 bases; J trimming: 0 bases; junction bases outside the gene matches: 4. Germline CDR1 reads MDHEN; CDR2 reads SYDVKM. The full variable domain, its missing parts supplied by reference TRBV28 and TRBJ1-3, is DVKVTQSSRYLVKRTGEKVFLECVQDMDHENMFWYRQDPGLGLRLIYFSYDVKMKEKGDIPEGYSVSREKKERFSLILESASTNQTSMYLCASSFRQGYSGNTIYFGEGSWLTVV.

This clonotype was seen at least ten times. The V and J genes are TRBV7-2 and TRBJ2-2; D call uncertain. Germline V gives CDR1 SGHTA, CDR2 FQGNSA. Trimming cost V 1 base and J 4 bases, with 1 base left between them. There are 12 residues in the CDR3. CDR3 coding DNA: TGTGCCAGCAGCTTAGGCACCGGGGAGCTGTTTTTT. It translates to CASSLGTGELFF.

This clonotype appeared a few times. The chain combines TRBV28 with TRBJ2-1, with TRBD2 matching over 8 bases. J gave up 4 bases and V 4 bases, and 6 bases lay outside the gene matches. The CDR3 has 15 amino acids. The germline V gene has CDR1 MDHEN and CDR2 SYDVKM. In nucleotides, the CDR3 is TGTGCCAGCAGTTCAGCGGGAGTAGGGTACAATGAGCAGTTCTTC. Encoded protein: CASSSAGVGYNEQFF. The entire variable domain, with the rest obtained from reference TRBV28 and TRBJ2-1, is as follows: DVKVTQSSRYLVKRTGEKVFLECVQDMDHENMFWYRQDPGLGLRLIYFSYDVKMKEKGDIPEGYSVSREKKERFSLILESASTNQTSMYLCASSSAGVGYNEQFFGPGTRLTVL.

This clonotype was counted a few times. The chain couples TRBV5-5 to TRBJ2-7; the match to TRBD1 covers 11 bases. CDR3 length: 16 residues. The V gene end was trimmed by 3 bases and the J gene end by 0 bases; junction bases not matched to a gene: 5. CDR1 SGHKS and CDR2 YYEKEE come from the germline V gene (reference sequence). CDR3 in DNA: TGTGCCAGCAGCTGGGGGACAGGGGGTCGCTCCTACGAGCAGTACGTC. It specifies CASSWGTGGRSYEQYV.

This clonotype was observed a handful of times. The rearrangement uses TRBV19 and TRBJ1-3; D is undetermined. The CDR3 consists of 17 residues. CDR1 and CDR2 from the germline V gene are LNHDA and SQIVND (reference sequence). Trimming pared 7 bases from V and 3 bases from J, leaving 22 bases between. The CDR3 DNA sequence: TGTGCCAGTACCGCCAGATTTCGAGGGCAAAATGGAAACACCATATATTTT. Its translation is CASTARFRGQNGNTIYF.

The rearrangement links TRBV12-3 or TRBV12-4 to TRBJ2-2; TRBD1 might be the D (5 bases). V was pared by 6 bases and J by 3 bases, with 11 bases between. The length of the CDR3 is 14 residues. As DNA, the CDR3 is TGTGCCAGCAGCCTTTTGGGGCACACCGGGGAGCTGTTTTTT. Translated, it gives CASSLLGHTGELFF.

This clonotype appeared a few times. This chain connects TRBV6-2 or TRBV6-3 to TRBJ2-3; TRBD2 aligns across 9 bases. The trim removed 6 bases at V and 7 bases at J, leaving 5 bases unmatched. From germline, CDR1 is MNHEY and CDR2 SVGEGT. CDR3 length equals 13 residues. The CDR3 DNA is TGTGCCAGCAGATTAGCGGGAGCCTATACGCAGTATTTT. Its translation: CASRLAGAYTQYF.

This clonotype showed up just a few times. The chain has TRBV5-1 and TRBJ2-7; D is uncertain. The CDR3 sequence is 14 residues long. Germline lookup yields CDR1 SGHRS and CDR2 YFSETQ. Trimming stripped 3 bases from V and 0 bases from J, with 10 bases between. The CDR3 region is CASSSDGPSYEQYF. The CDR3 DNA reads as TGCGCCAGCAGCTCGGACGGCCCCTCCTACGAGCAGTACTTC. Full variable domain (remainder filled in from reference TRBV5-1 and TRBJ2-7): KAGVTQTPRYLIKTRGQQVTLSCSPISGHRSVSWYQQTPGQGLQFLFEYFSETQRNKGNFPGRFSGRQFSNSRSEMNVSTLELGDSALYLCASSSDGPSYEQYFGPGTRLTVT.

At least ten counts were recorded for this clonotype. V gene TRBV7-2 combines with J gene TRBJ2-7; 10 nucleotides line up with TRBD2. Losses at the gene ends were 5 bases for V and 3 bases for J; bases not matched to a gene: 4. CDR1 and CDR2 from the germline V gene are SGHTA and FQGNSA. This CDR3 has 14 residues. The CDR3: CASSRRLAGYEQYF. The CDR3 nucleotides read TGTGCCAGCAGCCGCAGACTAGCGGGCTACGAGCAGTACTTC.

The V gene is TRBV29-1, the J gene TRBJ2-5; D unresolved. In germline, CDR1 is SQVTM, CDR2 ANQGSEA. This CDR3 has 15 amino acids. The V and J ends lost 6 bases and 3 bases respectively, with 20 bases between them. CDR3 coding DNA: TGCAGCGTCGATTCCCGGTATTGGGGAAAAGAGACCCAGTACTTC. Its protein product is CSVDSRYWGKETQYF.

The table lists this clonotype with many counts. CDR3 coding DNA: TGTGCCAGCAGCTTAATGAGCGGGGAACAAGAGACCCAGTACTTC. Translating it yields CASSLMSGEQETQYF. V usage is TRBV7-6 and J usage is TRBJ2-5, with TRBD2 matching over 7 bases. Per germline, CDR1 SGHVS and CDR2 FNYEAQ. The ends lost 2 bases at V and 2 bases at J; junction bases unmatched: 5. The CDR3 has 15 amino acids. Combining the CDR3 with reference TRBV7-6 and TRBJ2-5 gives the whole variable domain GAGVSQSPRYKVTKRGQDVALRCDPISGHVSLYWYRQALGQGPEFLTYFNYEAQQDKSGLPNDRFSAERPEGSISTLTIQRTEQRDSAMYRCASSLMSGEQETQYFGPGTRLLVL.

This clonotype showed up just a few times. The chain has TRBV7-2 and TRBJ1-4; D perhaps matches TRBD1 (5 bases). CDR3 size: 15 residues. Deletions cut 2 bases from V and 5 bases from J, with 12 bases between. CDR1 and CDR2 (germline): SGHTA, FQGNSA. As DNA, the CDR3 is TGTGCCAGCAGCTTATATTTGGGGGAAAATGAAAAACTGTTTTTT. This encodes CASSLYLGENEKLFF.

The chain uses TRBV27 and TRBJ2-7; 8 nucleotides match TRBD2. Germline V lookup: CDR1 MNHEY, CDR2 SMNVEV (reference sequence). The CDR3 has 14 amino acids. Unmatched junction bases numbered 4, after V lost 5 bases and J lost 1 base. CDR3: CASSPSGRSYEQYV. In DNA, the CDR3 is TGTGCCAGCAGTCCCAGCGGGAGATCCTACGAGCAGTACGTC.

This clonotype appeared a few times. V and J are TRBV29-1 and TRBJ2-1; D call uncertain. The CDR3 runs to 16 residues. Per germline, CDR1 SQVTM and CDR2 ANQGSEA. The V end was cut by 0 bases, the J end by 4 bases, with 16 bases between. The CDR3 DNA sequence: TGCAGCGTTGAAGATGAGGTAGGAAGTTCGTACAATGAGCAGTTCTTC. Translating gives CSVEDEVGSSYNEQFF.

V gene TRBV20-1 combines with J gene TRBJ2-2, with 12 bases identical to TRBD2. Per germline, CDR1 DFQATT and CDR2 SNEGSKA (reference sequence). The CDR3 has 15 amino acids. Losses at the gene ends were 3 bases for V and 3 bases for J; bases not matched to a gene: 2. The CDR3 bases are TGCAGTGCTAGTAGACTAGCGGGAGACACCGGGGAGCTGTTTTTT. This sequence encodes CSASRLAGDTGELFF.

This clonotype was seen a handful of times. The chain employs TRBV7-6 and TRBJ2-2; 10 bases are a match to TRBD2. The CDR3 extends over 15 amino acids. Germline V gene sequence: CDR1 SGHVS, CDR2 FNYEAQ. The junction had 6 bases not matched to a gene; V was cut back by 5 bases and J by 6 bases. The CDR3 loop is CASSRTSGKSGELFF. The CDR3 nucleotides read TGTGCCAGCAGCCGGACTAGCGGAAAATCCGGGGAGCTGTTTTTT.

This clonotype came up a few times. This rearrangement joins TRBV6-1 to TRBJ2-7; D not resolved. Trimming stripped 11 bases from V and 1 base from J, with 18 bases between. The CDR3 extends over 14 amino acids. Per the germline V gene, CDR1 is MNHNS and CDR2 is SASEGT. The CDR3 region has the DNA TGTGCCCCCAGGTCCAGGCAGGAGTCCTACGAGCAGTACGTC. Translating it yields CAPRSRQESYEQYV.

The chain carries TRBV5-4 and TRBJ2-2, with D perhaps matching TRBD2 (6 bases). Germline V gene lookup returns CDR1 SGHNT and CDR2 YYREEE (reference sequence). The V and J ends lost 1 base and 2 bases respectively, with 12 bases between them. The CDR3 spans 16 residues. In nucleotides, the CDR3 is TGTGCCAGCAGCTTGTACCGGACTACTAACACCGGGGAGCTGTTTTTT. Amino acids: CASSLYRTTNTGELFF.

The genes are TRBV2 and TRBJ2-7; D not resolved. The CDR3 is 13 amino acids. V was shortened by 2 bases and J by 6 bases, with 11 bases between the two germline ends. Germline CDR1 SNHLY, CDR2 FYNNEI. Here the CDR3 DNA reads TGTGCCAGCAGTGAAAGGTTTAGGACCGAGCAGTACTTC. Translated, it gives CASSERFRTEQYF.

This clonotype turned up a few times. This chain connects TRBV2 to TRBJ1-2; 9 nucleotides align to TRBD1. This CDR3 contains 13 residues. V dropped 6 bases and J dropped 4; count of bases not matched to a gene: 3. Germline loops: CDR1 SNHLY, CDR2 FYNNEI. The CDR3 DNA is TGTGCCAGCAGAGACAGGGGGATCTATGGCTACACCTTC. Residues: CASRDRGIYGYTF.

This clonotype occurred a few times. The V and J genes are TRBV15 and TRBJ2-2, with TRBD2 matching over 7 bases. The germline V gene has CDR1 LNHNV and CDR2 YYDKDF (reference sequence). The CDR3 length is 15 residues. V lost 4 bases to trimming and J lost 5 bases; unmatched junction nucleotides: 7. The CDR3 DNA follows: TGTGCCACCAGCACGGGCGGGAGCAGGACCGGGGAGCTGTTTTTT. The encoded protein is CATSTGGSRTGELFF.

Comments on this clonotype: A much larger clone sits a single nucleotide away, making a read error possible. The CDR3 here is CASSLIRRAYTGKLFF. The CDR3 nucleotides read TGTGCCAGCAGCTTAATACGGAGGGCCTACACCGGGAAGCTGTTTTTT. The rearrangement links TRBV7-8 to TRBJ2-2, with D possibly being TRBD2 (6 bases). The CDR3 is 16 residues long. From germline, CDR1 is SGHVS and CDR2 FQNEAQ.

The sample holds a few counts of this clonotype. The rearrangement links TRBV20-1 to TRBJ2-7, with TRBD1 as a possible D gene (5 bases). This CDR3 is built from 14 residues. With 6 bases removed from V and 5 bases from J, the gap between germline ends came to 20 bases. Germline V CDR1 and CDR2: DFQATT, SNEGSKA (reference sequence). The CDR3 DNA reads as TGCAGTGCCAAAAGGGGTCCTATCCCCCACGAGCAGTACTTC. It yields the protein CSAKRGPIPHEQYF.

V and J are TRBV7-2 and TRBJ2-3, with D tentatively TRBD1 (5 bases). Deletions cut 7 bases from V and 4 bases from J, with 15 bases between. The CDR3 extends over 14 amino acids. Germline assignment: CDR1 SGHTA and CDR2 FQGNSA. Written as DNA, the CDR3 is TGTGCCAGCACCCCCGCCGCAGGGCCAGATACGCAGTATTTT. This codes for CASTPAAGPDTQYF.